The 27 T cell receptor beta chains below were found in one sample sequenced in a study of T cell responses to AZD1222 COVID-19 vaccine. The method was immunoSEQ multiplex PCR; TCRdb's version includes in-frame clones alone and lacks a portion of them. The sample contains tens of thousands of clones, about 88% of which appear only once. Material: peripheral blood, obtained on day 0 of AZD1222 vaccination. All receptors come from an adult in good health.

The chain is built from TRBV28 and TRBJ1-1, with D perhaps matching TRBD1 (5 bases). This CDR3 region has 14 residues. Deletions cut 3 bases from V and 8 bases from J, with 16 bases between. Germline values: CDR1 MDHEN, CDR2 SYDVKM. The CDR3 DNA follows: TGTGCCAGCAGTTTGTCACCGCCGACAGCCGAAGCTTTCTTT. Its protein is CASSLSPPTAEAFF.

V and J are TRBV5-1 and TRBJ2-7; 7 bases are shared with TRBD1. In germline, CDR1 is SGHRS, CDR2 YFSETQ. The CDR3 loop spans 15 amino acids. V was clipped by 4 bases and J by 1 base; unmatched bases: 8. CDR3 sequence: CASSMDRSVSYEQYF. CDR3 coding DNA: TGCGCCAGCAGCATGGACAGGAGTGTTTCCTACGAGCAGTACTTC.

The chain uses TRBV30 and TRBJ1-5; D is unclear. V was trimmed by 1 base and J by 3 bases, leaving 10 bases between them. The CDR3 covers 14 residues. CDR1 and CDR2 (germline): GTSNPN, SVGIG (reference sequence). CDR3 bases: TGTGCCTGGAGTGAGGACGGGAACAATCAGCCCCAGCATTTT. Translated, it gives CAWSEDGNNQPQHF.

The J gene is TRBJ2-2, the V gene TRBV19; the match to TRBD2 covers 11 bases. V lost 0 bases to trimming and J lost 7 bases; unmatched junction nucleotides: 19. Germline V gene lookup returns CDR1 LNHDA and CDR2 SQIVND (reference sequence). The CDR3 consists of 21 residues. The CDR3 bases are TGTGCCAGTAGTATAGATCTATTGACTAGCGGGATTTTTGAGTATGGCGGGGAGCTGTTTTTT. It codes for CASSIDLLTSGIFEYGGELFF. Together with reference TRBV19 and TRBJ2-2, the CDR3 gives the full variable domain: DGGITQSPKYLFRKEGQNVTLSCEQNLNHDAMYWYRQDPGQGLRLIYYSQIVNDFQKGDIAEGYSVSREKKESFPLTVTSAQKNPTAFYLCASSIDLLTSGIFEYGGELFFGEGSRLTVL.

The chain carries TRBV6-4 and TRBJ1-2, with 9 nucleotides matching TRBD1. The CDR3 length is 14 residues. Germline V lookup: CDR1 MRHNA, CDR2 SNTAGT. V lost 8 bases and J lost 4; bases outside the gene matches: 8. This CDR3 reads CASLRTGEIYGYTF. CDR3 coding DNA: TGTGCCAGCCTCAGGACAGGGGAGATCTATGGCTACACCTTC.

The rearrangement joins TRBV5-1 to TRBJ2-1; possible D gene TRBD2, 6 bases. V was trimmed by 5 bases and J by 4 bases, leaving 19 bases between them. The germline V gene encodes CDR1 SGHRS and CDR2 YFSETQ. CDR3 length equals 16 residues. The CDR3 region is CASSPPALSGYNEQFF. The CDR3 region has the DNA TGCGCCAGCAGTCCGCCGGCCCTTAGCGGTTACAATGAGCAGTTCTTC.

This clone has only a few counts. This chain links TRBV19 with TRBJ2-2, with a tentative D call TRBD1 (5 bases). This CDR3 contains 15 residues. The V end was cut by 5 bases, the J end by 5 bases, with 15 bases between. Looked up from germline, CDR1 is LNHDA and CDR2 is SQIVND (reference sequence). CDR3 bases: TGTGCCAGTAGTGGAATAGGGGCCCTAACCGGGGAGCTGTTTTTT. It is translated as CASSGIGALTGELFF.

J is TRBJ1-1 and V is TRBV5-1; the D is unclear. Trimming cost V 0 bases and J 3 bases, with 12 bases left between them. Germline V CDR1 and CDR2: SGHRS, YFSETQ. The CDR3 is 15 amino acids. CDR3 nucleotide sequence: TGCGCCAGCAGCTTGGATCCGGGTGGGCACACTGAAGCTTTCTTT. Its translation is CASSLDPGGHTEAFF.

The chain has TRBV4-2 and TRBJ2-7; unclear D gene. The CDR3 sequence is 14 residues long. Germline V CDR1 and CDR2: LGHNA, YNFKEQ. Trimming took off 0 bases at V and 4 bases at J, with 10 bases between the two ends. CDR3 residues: CASSQDVTLYEQYF. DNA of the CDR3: TGTGCCAGCAGCCAAGATGTGACTTTATACGAGCAGTACTTC.

This chain's CDR3 is CASTTYGQNEKLFF. CDR3 nucleotides: TGCGCCAGCACCACCTACGGACAGAATGAAAAACTGTTTTTT. J is TRBJ1-4 and V is TRBV5-1; D possibly corresponds to TRBD1 (6 bases). The CDR3 extends over 14 amino acids. The V end lost 6 bases, the J end lost 5 bases, and 14 bases lay between the germline ends. CDR1 is SGHRS and CDR2 is YFSETQ in the germline V gene.

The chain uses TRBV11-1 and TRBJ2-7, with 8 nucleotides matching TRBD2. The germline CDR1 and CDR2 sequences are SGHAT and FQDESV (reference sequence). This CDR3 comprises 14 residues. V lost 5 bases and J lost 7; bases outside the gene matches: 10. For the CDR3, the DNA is TGTGCCAGCAGCACAATAGCGGGGATTGGGGAGCAGTACTTC. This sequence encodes CASSTIAGIGEQYF.

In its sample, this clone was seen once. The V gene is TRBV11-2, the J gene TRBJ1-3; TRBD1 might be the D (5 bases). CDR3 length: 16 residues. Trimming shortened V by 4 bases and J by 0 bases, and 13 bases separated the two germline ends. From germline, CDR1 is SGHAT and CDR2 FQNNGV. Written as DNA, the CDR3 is TGTGCCAGCAGCTCCTCGGGGGGGTCCTCTGGAAACACCATATATTTT. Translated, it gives CASSSSGGSSGNTIYF.

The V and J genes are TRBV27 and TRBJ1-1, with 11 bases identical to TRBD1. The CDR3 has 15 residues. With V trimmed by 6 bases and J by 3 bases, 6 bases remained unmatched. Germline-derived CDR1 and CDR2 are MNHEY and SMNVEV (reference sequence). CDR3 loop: CASSHGTGGDTEAFF. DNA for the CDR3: TGTGCCAGCAGCCATGGGACAGGGGGGGACACTGAAGCTTTCTTT.

The CDR3 DNA reads TGCGCCAGCAGCTTGGGACTAGATCACAATGAGCAGTTCTTC. The encoded protein is CASSLGLDHNEQFF. This rearrangement joins TRBV5-1 to TRBJ2-1; possibly TRBD2 for D (6 bases). V was pared by 0 bases and J by 5 bases, with 9 bases between. The CDR3 covers 14 residues. The germline V gene encodes CDR1 SGHRS and CDR2 YFSETQ. Full variable domain (remainder filled in from reference TRBV5-1 and TRBJ2-1): KAGVTQTPRYLIKTRGQQVTLSCSPISGHRSVSWYQQTPGQGLQFLFEYFSETQRNKGNFPGRFSGRQFSNSRSEMNVSTLELGDSALYLCASSLGLDHNEQFFGPGTRLTVL.

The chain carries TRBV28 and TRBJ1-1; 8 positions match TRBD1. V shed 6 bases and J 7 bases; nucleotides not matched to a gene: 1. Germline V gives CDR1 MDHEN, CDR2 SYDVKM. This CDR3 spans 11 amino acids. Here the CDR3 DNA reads TGTGCCAGCAGAACAGGGGGTGAAGCTTTCTTT. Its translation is CASRTGGEAFF.

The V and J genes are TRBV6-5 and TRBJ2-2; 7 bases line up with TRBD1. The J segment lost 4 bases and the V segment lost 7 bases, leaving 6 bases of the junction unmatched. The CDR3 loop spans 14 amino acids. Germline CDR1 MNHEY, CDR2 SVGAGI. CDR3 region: CASKTGVATGELFF. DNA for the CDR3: TGTGCCAGCAAAACAGGGGTTGCCACCGGGGAGCTGTTTTTT.

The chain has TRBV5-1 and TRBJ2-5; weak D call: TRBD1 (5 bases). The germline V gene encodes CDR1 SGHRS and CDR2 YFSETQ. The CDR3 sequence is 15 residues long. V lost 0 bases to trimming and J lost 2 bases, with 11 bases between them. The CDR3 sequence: CASSLGTSNQETQYF. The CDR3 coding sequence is TGCGCCAGCAGCTTGGGGACATCGAATCAAGAGACCCAGTACTTC.

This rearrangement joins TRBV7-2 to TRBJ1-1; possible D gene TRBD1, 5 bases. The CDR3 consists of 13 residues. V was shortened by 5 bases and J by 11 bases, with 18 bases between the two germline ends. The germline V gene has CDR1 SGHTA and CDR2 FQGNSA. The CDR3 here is CASSPSGGLSAFF. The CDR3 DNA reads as TGTGCCAGCAGCCCAAGTGGGGGGTTGAGTGCTTTCTTT.

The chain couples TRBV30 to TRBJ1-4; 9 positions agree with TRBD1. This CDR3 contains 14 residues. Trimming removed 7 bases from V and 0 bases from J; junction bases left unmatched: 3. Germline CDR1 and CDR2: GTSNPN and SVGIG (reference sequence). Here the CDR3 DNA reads TGTGCCTTGCGACAGGGGGCAACTAATGAAAAACTGTTTTTT. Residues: CALRQGATNEKLFF.

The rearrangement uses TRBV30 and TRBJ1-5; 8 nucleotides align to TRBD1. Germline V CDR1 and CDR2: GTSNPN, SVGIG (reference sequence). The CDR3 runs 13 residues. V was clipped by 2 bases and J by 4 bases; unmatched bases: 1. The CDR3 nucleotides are TGTGCCTGGAGTCGGACAGGGAATCAGCCCCAGCATTTT. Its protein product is CAWSRTGNQPQHF.

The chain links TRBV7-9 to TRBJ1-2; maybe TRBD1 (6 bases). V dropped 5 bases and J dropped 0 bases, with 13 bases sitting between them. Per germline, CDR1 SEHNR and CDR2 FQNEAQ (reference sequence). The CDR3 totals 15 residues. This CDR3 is CASSPNRDSNYGYTF. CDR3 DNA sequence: TGTGCCAGCAGCCCTAACAGGGATTCTAACTATGGCTACACCTTC.

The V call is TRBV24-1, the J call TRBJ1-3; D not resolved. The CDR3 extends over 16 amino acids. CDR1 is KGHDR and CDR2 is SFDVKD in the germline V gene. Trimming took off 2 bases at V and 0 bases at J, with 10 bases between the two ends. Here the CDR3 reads CATSDSAGISGNTIYF. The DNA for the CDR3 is TGTGCCACCAGTGATTCGGCCGGCATCTCTGGAAACACCATATATTTT.

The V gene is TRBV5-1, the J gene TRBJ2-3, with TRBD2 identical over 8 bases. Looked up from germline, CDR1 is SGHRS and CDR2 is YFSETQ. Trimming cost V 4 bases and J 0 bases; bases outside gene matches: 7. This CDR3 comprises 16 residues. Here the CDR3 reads CASSITPSGSTDTQYF. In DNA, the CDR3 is TGCGCCAGCAGCATAACACCTAGCGGGAGCACAGATACGCAGTATTTT.

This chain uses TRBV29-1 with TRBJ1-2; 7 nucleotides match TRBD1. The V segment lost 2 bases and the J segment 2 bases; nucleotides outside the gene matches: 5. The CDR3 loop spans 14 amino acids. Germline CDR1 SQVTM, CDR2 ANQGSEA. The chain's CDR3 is CSVELGGANYGYTF. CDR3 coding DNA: TGCAGCGTTGAACTAGGGGGCGCCAACTATGGCTACACCTTC.

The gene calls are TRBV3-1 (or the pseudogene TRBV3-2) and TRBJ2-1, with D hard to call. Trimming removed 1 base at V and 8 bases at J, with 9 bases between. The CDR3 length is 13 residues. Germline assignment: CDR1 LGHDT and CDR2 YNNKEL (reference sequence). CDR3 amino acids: CASSQADVYEQFF. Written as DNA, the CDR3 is TGTGCCAGCAGCCAAGCGGATGTCTATGAGCAGTTCTTC.

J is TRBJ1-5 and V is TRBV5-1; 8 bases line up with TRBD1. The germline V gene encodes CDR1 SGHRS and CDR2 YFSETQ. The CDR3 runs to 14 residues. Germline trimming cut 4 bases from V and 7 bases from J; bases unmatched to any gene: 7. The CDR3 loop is CASSKTGENQPQHF. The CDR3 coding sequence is TGCGCCAGCAGCAAGACAGGGGAAAACCAGCCCCAGCATTTT. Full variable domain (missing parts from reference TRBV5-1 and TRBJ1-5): KAGVTQTPRYLIKTRGQQVTLSCSPISGHRSVSWYQQTPGQGLQFLFEYFSETQRNKGNFPGRFSGRQFSNSRSEMNVSTLELGDSALYLCASSKTGENQPQHFGDGTRLSIL.

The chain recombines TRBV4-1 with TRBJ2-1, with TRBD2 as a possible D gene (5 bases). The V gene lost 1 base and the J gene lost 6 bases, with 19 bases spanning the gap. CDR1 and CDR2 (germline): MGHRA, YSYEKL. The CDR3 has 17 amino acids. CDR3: CASSQATRSMSVNEQFF. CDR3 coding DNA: TGCGCCAGCAGCCAAGCCACTAGGAGTATGTCAGTCAATGAGCAGTTCTTC.